This passage covers 5 T cell receptor beta chains from one sample sequenced in a study of Ad26.COV2.S vaccination and SARS-CoV-2 variants. TCRdb's table, derived via immunoSEQ multiplex PCR, lists solely in-frame clones and lacks some. The data contain nearly 400,000 clones, about 88% of them singletons. The treatment denotes: 15 to 20 received Ad26.COV2.S at low or high dose, single or two shots; about 5 received placebo; per-sample allocation not given. Sampling happened 63 days after the first vaccine or placebo injection. The material was peripheral blood, obtained in a trial of Ad26.COV2.S vaccine versus placebo. The source is a person between 18 and 65 years old who received the Ad26.COV2.S COVID-19 vaccine or a placebo.

The rearrangement uses TRBV21-1 and TRBJ2-3. TRBV21-1 is described as a pseudogene. This CDR3 spans 12 amino acids. Here the CDR3 DNA reads TGTGCCAGCAGCAAAGGGATAGATACGCAGTATTTT. It translates to CASSKGIDTQYF.

This chain connects TRBV13 to TRBJ2-7, with 12 bases identical to TRBD1. The CDR3 runs to 15 residues. Germline CDR1 PRHDT, CDR2 FYEKMQ (reference sequence). V dropped 3 bases and J dropped 4; count of bases not matched to a gene: 4. The CDR3 bases are TGTGCCAGCAGCTTTCGGGACAGGGGGCAATACGAGCAGTACTTC. Its protein is CASSFRDRGQYEQYF. Looking up the rest from reference TRBV13 and TRBJ2-7 gives the full variable domain: AAGVIQSPRHLIKEKRETATLKCYPIPRHDTVYWYQQGPGQDPQFLISFYEKMQSDKGSIPDRFSAQQFSDYHSELNMSSLELGDSALYFCASSFRDRGQYEQYFGPGTRLTVT.

The V and J genes are TRBV5-5 and TRBJ2-5, with D possibly TRBD2 on 6 matching bases. Germline V gives CDR1 SGHKS, CDR2 YYEKEE (reference sequence). V was pared by 0 bases and J by 5 bases, with 11 bases between. There are 14 residues in the CDR3. In DNA form, the CDR3 reads TGTGCCAGCAGCTTGGGAAGAGGAGGGGAGACCCAGTACTTC. Translating it yields CASSLGRGGETQYF. Together with reference TRBV5-5 and TRBJ2-5, the CDR3 gives the full variable domain: DAGVTQSPTHLIKTRGQQVTLRCSPISGHKSVSWYQQVLGQGPQFIFQYYEKEERGRGNFPDRFSARQFPNYSSELNVNALLLGDSALYLCASSLGRGGETQYFGPGTRLLVL.

The DNA of the CDR3 is TGTGCCAGCAGCTCCGGGAGCACCTACGAGCAGTACTTC. Protein sequence: CASSSGSTYEQYF. The chain is built from TRBV28 and TRBJ2-7; a possible D gene is TRBD2 (6 bases). V lost 6 bases and J 2 bases, leaving 11 bases between the germline ends. The CDR3 runs to 13 residues. Germline CDR1 reads MDHEN; CDR2 reads SYDVKM.

J is TRBJ2-5 and V is TRBV4-3; 10 bases line up with TRBD2. The J segment lost 5 bases and the V segment lost 1 base, leaving 7 bases of the junction unmatched. The CDR3 covers 16 residues. Germline-derived CDR1 and CDR2 are LGHNA and YSLEER. Here the CDR3 reads CASSQGSGRARETQYF. The CDR3 DNA is TGCGCCAGCAGCCAAGGGAGCGGGAGGGCTCGGGAGACCCAGTACTTC.